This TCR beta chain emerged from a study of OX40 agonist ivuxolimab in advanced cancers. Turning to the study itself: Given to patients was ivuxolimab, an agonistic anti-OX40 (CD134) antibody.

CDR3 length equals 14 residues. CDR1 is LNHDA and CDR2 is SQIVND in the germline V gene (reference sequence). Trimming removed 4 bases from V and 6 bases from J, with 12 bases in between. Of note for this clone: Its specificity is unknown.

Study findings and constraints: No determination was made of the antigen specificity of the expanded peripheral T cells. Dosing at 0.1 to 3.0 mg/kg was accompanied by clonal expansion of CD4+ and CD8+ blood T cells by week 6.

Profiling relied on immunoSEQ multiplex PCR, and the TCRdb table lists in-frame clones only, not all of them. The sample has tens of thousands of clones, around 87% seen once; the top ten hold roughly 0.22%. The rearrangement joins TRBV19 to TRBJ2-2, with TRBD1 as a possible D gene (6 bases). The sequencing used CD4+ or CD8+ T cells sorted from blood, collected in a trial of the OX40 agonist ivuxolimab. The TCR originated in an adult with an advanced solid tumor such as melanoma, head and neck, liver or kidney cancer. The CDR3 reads CASSTQGRSGELFF. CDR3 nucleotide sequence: TGTGCCAGTAGTACACAGGGTCGGTCCGGGGAGCTGTTTTTT.